The rows below give T cell receptor beta chains drawn from one sample of a study of beta chain features in type 1 diabetes. Data came from immunoSEQ multiplex PCR; TCRdb stores just in-frame clones and leaves some out. The repertoire includes roughly 610,000 clones, less than 20% of them detected once, and around 0.1% sits in the top ten. Sequencing was done on a sample of naive CD4+ T cells from blood. Receptor source: a man aged 18-30 years in good health. The CDR3 runs from the conserved cysteine through the conserved F or W. D genes are given only for firm matches. Not all rows give a size; the values are once, few, many and, for expanded clones, a class.

D gene: .; V gene: TRBV7-9; clone size: few; J gene: TRBJ2-5; CDR3 DNA: TGTGCCAGCAGCTTTGGAGCGGCCCCCCAAGAGACCCAGTACTTC; CDR3 protein: CASSFGAAPQETQYF
D gene: .; V gene: TRBV25-1; clone size: once; J gene: TRBJ1-3; CDR3 DNA: TGTGCCAGCAGTGCACCGGGCCTCTCTGGAAACACCATATATTTT; CDR3 protein: CASSAPGLSGNTIYF
D gene: .; V gene: TRBV7-6; clone size: .; J gene: TRBJ1-3; CDR3 DNA: TGTGCCAGCAGTCCCGGGACGTCGGGAAACACCATATATTTT; CDR3 protein: CASSPGTSGNTIYF
D gene: .; V gene: TRBV5-1; clone size: few; J gene: TRBJ1-5; CDR3 DNA: TGCGCCAGCAGCTTGGATAGAGGTCAGCCCCAGCATTTT; CDR3 protein: CASSLDRGQPQHF
D gene: .; V gene: TRBV10-3; clone size: .; J gene: TRBJ2-5; CDR3 DNA: TGTGCCATCAGTGGGAGAGGCAGTGAGACCCAGTACTTC; CDR3 protein: CAISGRGSETQYF
D gene: TRBD1; V gene: TRBV6-5; clone size: few; J gene: TRBJ2-5; CDR3 DNA: TGTGCCAGCCGGGACAGCCAAGAGACCCAGTACTTC; CDR3 protein: CASRDSQETQYF
D gene: TRBD1; V gene: TRBV6-5; clone size: few; J gene: TRBJ1-1; CDR3 DNA: TGTGCCAGCAGGGGACAGGGGGCCACTGAAGCTTTCTTT; CDR3 protein: CASRGQGATEAFF
D gene: .; V gene: TRBV2; clone size: few; J gene: TRBJ2-1; CDR3 DNA: TGTGCCAGCAGGACCCAGGGTTCTAGCTACAATGAGCAGTTCTTC; CDR3 protein: CASRTQGSSYNEQFF
D gene: .; V gene: TRBV10-3; clone size: few; J gene: TRBJ2-2; CDR3 DNA: TGTGCCATCAGTGAGTCGGCAGGGAACACCGGGGAGCTGTTTTTT; CDR3 protein: CAISESAGNTGELFF
D gene: .; V gene: TRBV6-6; clone size: .; J gene: TRBJ1-6; CDR3 DNA: TGTGCCAGCAGTTACTCGAGTGGAGCTCTTGGATCACCCCTCCACTTT; CDR3 protein: CASSYSSGALGSPLHF
D gene: .; V gene: TRBV28; clone size: few; J gene: TRBJ2-5; CDR3 DNA: TGTGCCAGCATCGAGGGGGGGAACCGAGAGACCCAGTACTTC; CDR3 protein: CASIEGGNRETQYF
D gene: TRBD2; V gene: TRBV5-1; clone size: .; J gene: TRBJ2-5; CDR3 DNA: TGCGCCAGCAGCAGCGGGGACTTCAGAGAGACCCAGTACTTC; CDR3 protein: CASSSGDFRETQYF
D gene: TRBD2; V gene: TRBV7-8; clone size: .; J gene: TRBJ2-1; CDR3 DNA: TGTGCCAGCAGCTCCCGGGGACTAGCGGGGGGAAGAAATGAGCAGTTCTTC; CDR3 protein: CASSSRGLAGGRNEQFF
D gene: .; V gene: TRBV7-2; clone size: .; J gene: TRBJ1-2; CDR3 DNA: TGTGCCAGCAGCCAAAAAGGGTCTAGAGGCTACACCTTC; CDR3 protein: CASSQKGSRGYTF
D gene: .; V gene: TRBV5-4; clone size: .; J gene: TRBJ2-7; CDR3 DNA: TGTGCCAGCAGCACGGGGCATGGGGTCGAGCAGTACTTC; CDR3 protein: CASSTGHGVEQYF
D gene: TRBD2; V gene: TRBV5-1; clone size: few; J gene: TRBJ2-1; CDR3 DNA: TGCGCCAGCAGCTCCGGGGGGGGCACGAGCCACAATGAGCAGTTCTTC; CDR3 protein: CASSSGGGTSHNEQFF
D gene: TRBD2; V gene: TRBV19; clone size: few; J gene: TRBJ2-1; CDR3 DNA: TGTGCCAGTAGCGTAGCGGGGGGCACCTACAATGAGCAGTTCTTC; CDR3 protein: CASSVAGGTYNEQFF
D gene: TRBD2; V gene: TRBV4-2; clone size: .; J gene: TRBJ2-2; CDR3 DNA: TGTGCCAGCAGCCAAGTCATGGCGGGGGGGCTAACCGGGGAGCTGTTTTTT; CDR3 protein: CASSQVMAGGLTGELFF
D gene: .; V gene: TRBV28; clone size: few; J gene: TRBJ2-5; CDR3 DNA: TGTGCCAGCAGTTTTTATGGGGGAGAGACCCAGTACTTC; CDR3 protein: CASSFYGGETQYF
D gene: .; V gene: TRBV10-3; clone size: .; J gene: TRBJ1-2; CDR3 DNA: TGTGCCATCAGTGAGGGACAGATGAATCGTGGCTACACCTTC; CDR3 protein: CAISEGQMNRGYTF
D gene: .; V gene: TRBV9; clone size: few; J gene: TRBJ1-2; CDR3 DNA: TGTGCCAGCAGCGTCCGACAGGTCATCTATGGCTACACCTTC; CDR3 protein: CASSVRQVIYGYTF
D gene: .; V gene: TRBV9; clone size: .; J gene: TRBJ1-1; CDR3 DNA: TGTGCCAGCAGCGTAGAGTTGCAGGGAAAGGGGAATACTCCTGAAGCTTTCTTT; CDR3 protein: CASSVELQGKGNTPEAFF
D gene: .; V gene: TRBV2; clone size: .; J gene: TRBJ2-1; CDR3 DNA: TGTGCCAGCAGCGGACGGGGGCGGGAGCTGAGGAATGAGCAGTTCTTC; CDR3 protein: CASSGRGRELRNEQFF
D gene: .; V gene: TRBV28; clone size: .; J gene: TRBJ1-4; CDR3 DNA: TGTGCCAGCAGTTGGGTTGATAAGTGGCTGTTTTTT; CDR3 protein: CASSWVDKWLFF
D gene: .; V gene: TRBV30; clone size: few; J gene: TRBJ1-4; CDR3 DNA: TGTGCCCTAAGGGGAGGGAGCGAAGCAAAACTGTTTTTT; CDR3 protein: CALRGGSEAKLFF
D gene: .; V gene: TRBV29-1; clone size: .; J gene: TRBJ1-1; CDR3 DNA: TGCAGCGCCGAAGGGGGGGTCGGTCGAGTCACTGAAGCTTTCTTT; CDR3 protein: CSAEGGVGRVTEAFF
D gene: .; V gene: TRBV7-9; clone size: .; J gene: TRBJ2-4; CDR3 DNA: TGTGCCAGCAGCTTAGTTGGAGAAGCCAAAAACATTCAGTACTTC; CDR3 protein: CASSLVGEAKNIQYF
D gene: .; V gene: TRBV18; clone size: .; J gene: TRBJ1-4; CDR3 DNA: TGTGCCAGCTCACCCAGGGGTACTAATGAAAAACTGTTTTTT; CDR3 protein: CASSPRGTNEKLFF
D gene: .; V gene: TRBV13; clone size: .; J gene: TRBJ1-4; CDR3 DNA: TGTGCCAGCAGCTTAAGTGCTGAACTGTTTTTT; CDR3 protein: CASSLSAELFF
D gene: TRBD2; V gene: TRBV12-5; clone size: .; J gene: TRBJ2-2; CDR3 DNA: TGTGCTAGTGGTTTGGTACCCGGGAAGACTAGCGGGAGGGAGGACACCGGGGAGCTGTTTTTT; CDR3 protein: CASGLVPGKTSGREDTGELFF
D gene: .; V gene: TRBV10-3; clone size: .; J gene: TRBJ2-1; CDR3 DNA: TGTGCCATCAGTCGACAGGACTCCTACAATGAGCAGTTCTTC; CDR3 protein: CAISRQDSYNEQFF
D gene: .; V gene: TRBV7-6; clone size: few; J gene: TRBJ2-7; CDR3 DNA: TGTGCCAGCAGCTTAGGCGGCACCCGCTACGAGCAGTACTTC; CDR3 protein: CASSLGGTRYEQYF
D gene: .; V gene: TRBV28; clone size: few; J gene: TRBJ1-5; CDR3 DNA: TGTGCCAGCATATTGGATCGTGGTAATCAGCCCCAGCATTTT; CDR3 protein: CASILDRGNQPQHF
D gene: .; V gene: TRBV28; clone size: .; J gene: TRBJ2-4; CDR3 DNA: TGTGCCAGCAGTTTATGGACGGCAGGGGAGGGGAAAAACATTCAGTACTTC; CDR3 protein: CASSLWTAGEGKNIQYF
D gene: TRBD2; V gene: TRBV2; clone size: few; J gene: TRBJ2-7; CDR3 DNA: TGTGCCAGCAGTAGACTAGCGGGGGGTACCTACGAGCAGTACTTC; CDR3 protein: CASSRLAGGTYEQYF
D gene: TRBD1; V gene: TRBV7-2; clone size: .; J gene: TRBJ2-7; CDR3 DNA: TGTGCCAGCAGCCGGAGGACAGGACGCTCCTACGAGCAGTACTTC; CDR3 protein: CASSRRTGRSYEQYF
D gene: .; V gene: TRBV28; clone size: .; J gene: TRBJ2-7; CDR3 DNA: TGTGCCAGCAGTTTTATAGTTACCTACGAGCAGTACTTC; CDR3 protein: CASSFIVTYEQYF
D gene: .; V gene: TRBV4-2; clone size: .; J gene: TRBJ2-5; CDR3 DNA: TGTGCCAGCAGCCAAGAACCACTTCAAGAGACCCAGTACTTC; CDR3 protein: CASSQEPLQETQYF
D gene: TRBD1; V gene: TRBV4-2; clone size: few; J gene: TRBJ2-7; CDR3 DNA: TGTGCCAGCAGCCAAGAAGCAACGGGGACAGGGGCCTACGAGCAGTACTTC; CDR3 protein: CASSQEATGTGAYEQYF
D gene: TRBD1; V gene: TRBV5-1; clone size: .; J gene: TRBJ1-2; CDR3 DNA: TGCGCCAGCACTCGTTTCCCGGGACAGGATAACTATGGCTACACCTTC; CDR3 protein: CASTRFPGQDNYGYTF
D gene: .; V gene: TRBV5-1; clone size: .; J gene: TRBJ2-5; CDR3 DNA: TGCGCCAGCAGCTTGTTTAGTTCGGTGGCGGAGACCCAGTACTTC; CDR3 protein: CASSLFSSVAETQYF
D gene: .; V gene: TRBV7-9; clone size: .; J gene: TRBJ1-5; CDR3 DNA: TGTGCCAGCAGCTCAGGTGGGAGCAATCAGCCCCAGCATTTT; CDR3 protein: CASSSGGSNQPQHF
D gene: .; V gene: TRBV7-2; clone size: .; J gene: TRBJ2-1; CDR3 DNA: TGTGCCAGCAACCTGTTGGGGGTTATCAATGAGCAGTTCTTC; CDR3 protein: CASNLLGVINEQFF
D gene: .; V gene: TRBV7-3; clone size: .; J gene: TRBJ1-1; CDR3 DNA: TGTGCCAGCAGCTTAACCGGCCGGCGGAACACTGAAGCTTTCTTT; CDR3 protein: CASSLTGRRNTEAFF
D gene: .; V gene: TRBV4-3; clone size: .; J gene: TRBJ1-1; CDR3 DNA: TGCGCCAGCAGCCAGTCGACGGCAAACACTGAAGCTTTCTTT; CDR3 protein: CASSQSTANTEAFF
D gene: .; V gene: TRBV14; clone size: many; J gene: TRBJ2-1; CDR3 DNA: TGTGCCAGCAGCCACCGCAATGAGCAGTTCTTC; CDR3 protein: CASSHRNEQFF
D gene: TRBD1; V gene: TRBV19; clone size: .; J gene: TRBJ1-1; CDR3 DNA: TGTGCCAGTAGTTGGATGGGACAGTTGAACACTGAAGCTTTCTTT; CDR3 protein: CASSWMGQLNTEAFF
D gene: .; V gene: TRBV18; clone size: .; J gene: TRBJ2-5; CDR3 DNA: TGTGCCAGCTCACCACCCTCGGGAACCCTACGAGGGGCCCAGTACTTC; CDR3 protein: CASSPPSGTLRGAQYF
D gene: TRBD1; V gene: TRBV5-1; clone size: .; J gene: TRBJ1-2; CDR3 DNA: TGCGCCAGCAGCCACGGGGACAGGGAAATATATGGCTACACCTTC; CDR3 protein: CASSHGDREIYGYTF
D gene: TRBD1; V gene: TRBV25-1; clone size: .; J gene: TRBJ1-6; CDR3 DNA: TGTGCCAGCAGTTCCGGACAGGGTCTTATGTCACCCCTCCACTTT; CDR3 protein: CASSSGQGLMSPLHF
D gene: .; V gene: TRBV5-6; clone size: few; J gene: TRBJ2-7; CDR3 DNA: TGTGCCAGCAGCACCATACGCTACGAGCAGTACTTC; CDR3 protein: CASSTIRYEQYF
D gene: .; V gene: TRBV7-2; clone size: .; J gene: TRBJ2-3; CDR3 DNA: TGTGCCAGCAGCCCCGAGGGTCGGGCAGGGGGCACAGATACGCAGTATTTT; CDR3 protein: CASSPEGRAGGTDTQYF
D gene: .; V gene: TRBV7-2; clone size: .; J gene: TRBJ2-2; CDR3 DNA: TGTGCCAGCAGCTTATTCTCCTCGAACACCGGGGAGCTGTTTTTT; CDR3 protein: CASSLFSSNTGELFF
D gene: .; V gene: TRBV5-1; clone size: .; J gene: TRBJ2-3; CDR3 DNA: TGCGCCAGCAGCTCTACAGGGTACCCAGATACGCAGTATTTT; CDR3 protein: CASSSTGYPDTQYF
D gene: .; V gene: TRBV4-2; clone size: .; J gene: TRBJ2-1; CDR3 DNA: TGTGCCAGCAGCCCCACCTACGGTTACAATGAGCAGTTCTTC; CDR3 protein: CASSPTYGYNEQFF
D gene: .; V gene: TRBV6-1; clone size: .; J gene: TRBJ2-1; CDR3 DNA: TGTGCCAGCAGTGAAGCTATAGGTAGCTCCTACAATGAGCAGTTCTTC; CDR3 protein: CASSEAIGSSYNEQFF
D gene: .; V gene: TRBV5-1; clone size: .; J gene: TRBJ1-5; CDR3 DNA: TGCGCCAGCAGCTTGGGCGAGAGGGGTAATCAGCCCCAGCATTTT; CDR3 protein: CASSLGERGNQPQHF
D gene: .; V gene: TRBV7-3; clone size: few; J gene: TRBJ2-1; CDR3 DNA: TGTGCCAGCAGCACAGACAGTAGCTCCTACAATGAGCAGTTCTTC; CDR3 protein: CASSTDSSSYNEQFF
D gene: TRBD1; V gene: TRBV9; clone size: .; J gene: TRBJ2-1; CDR3 DNA: TGTGCCAGCAGCGCAGAGACAGGGGACTACAATGAGCAGTTCTTC; CDR3 protein: CASSAETGDYNEQFF
D gene: TRBD1; V gene: TRBV6-5; clone size: .; J gene: TRBJ2-7; CDR3 DNA: TGTGCCAGCAGTTACTCGAAGGGGACAGGGGTTTACGAGCAGTACTTC; CDR3 protein: CASSYSKGTGVYEQYF